This T cell receptor (beta chain) was found in a study of beta chain features in type 1 diabetes. Findings and caveats of the study: TCRB CDR3s from Type 1 diabetes patients were moderately but significantly shorter in all four CD4+ subsets.

Notes on this clone: What it binds is unknown.

Reverse transcription of all isolated RNA meant that expressed TCRB transcripts were sequenced. Only in-frame clones appear in the TCRdb table, and some are missing; sequencing was by immunoSEQ multiplex PCR. The table includes 150,000 or so clones, roughly 60% detected once. Trimming left V 11 bases short and J 7 bases short, with 24 bases between. The CDR3 contains 15 residues. CDR1 LGHNA and CDR2 YSLEER come from the germline V gene. This clonotype originated in a man in his thirties or forties with type 1 diabetes. Sequencing was performed on naive CD4+ T cells from blood. The chain couples TRBV4-3 to TRBJ2-1; tentative D call: TRBD2 (5 bases). DNA of the CDR3: TGCGCCTCGACCCTGAGGATAGGAGGAGCGAATGAGCAGTTCTTC. Its protein product is CASTLRIGGANEQFF.